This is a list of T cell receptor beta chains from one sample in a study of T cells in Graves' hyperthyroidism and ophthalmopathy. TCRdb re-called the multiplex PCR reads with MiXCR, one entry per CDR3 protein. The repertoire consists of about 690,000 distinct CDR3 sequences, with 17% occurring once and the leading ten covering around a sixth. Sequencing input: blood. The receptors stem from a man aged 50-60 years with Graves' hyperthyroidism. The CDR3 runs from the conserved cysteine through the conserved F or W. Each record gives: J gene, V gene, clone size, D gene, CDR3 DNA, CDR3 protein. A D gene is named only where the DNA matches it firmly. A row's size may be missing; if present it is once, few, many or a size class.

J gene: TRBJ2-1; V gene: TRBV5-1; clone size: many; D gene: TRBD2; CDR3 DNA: TGCGCCAGCAGCTTGGCCCCCGGGAGGGCCGATGAGCAGTTCTTC; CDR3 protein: CASSLAPGRADEQFF
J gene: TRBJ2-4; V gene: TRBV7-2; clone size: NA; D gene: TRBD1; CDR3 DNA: TGTGCCAGCAGTCTAGACAGGGTTGGAAACATTCAGTACTTC; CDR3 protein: CASSLDRVGNIQYF
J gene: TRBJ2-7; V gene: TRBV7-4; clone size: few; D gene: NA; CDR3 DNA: TGTGCCAACAGCCGTTGGTACAGGATCTACGAGCAGTACTTC; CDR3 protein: CANSRWYRIYEQYF
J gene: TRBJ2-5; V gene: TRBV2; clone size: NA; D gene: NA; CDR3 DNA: TGTGCCAGCAGTTTGGAAGGGCAGTCAGAGACCCAGTACTTC; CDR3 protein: CASSLEGQSETQYF
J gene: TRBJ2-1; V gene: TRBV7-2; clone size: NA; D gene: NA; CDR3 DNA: TGTGCCAGCAGCTTGCGTATGTCGAGCAATGAGCAGTTCTTC; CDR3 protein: CASSLRMSSNEQFF
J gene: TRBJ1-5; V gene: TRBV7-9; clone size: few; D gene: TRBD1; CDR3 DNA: TGTGCCAGCAGCTCCGTACAGGGGGCGTTTGGAAGCAATCAGCCCCAGCATTTT; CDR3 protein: CASSSVQGAFGSNQPQHF
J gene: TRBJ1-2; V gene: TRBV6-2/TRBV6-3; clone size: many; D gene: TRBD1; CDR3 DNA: TGTGCCAGCAGTTACGGACAGGAGGGGTATGGCTACACCTTC; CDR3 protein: CASSYGQEGYGYTF
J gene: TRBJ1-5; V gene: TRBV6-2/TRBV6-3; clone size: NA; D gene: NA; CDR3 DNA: TGTGCCAGCAGTTACGGGGGGCTCAATCAGCCCCAGCATTTT; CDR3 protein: CASSYGGLNQPQHF
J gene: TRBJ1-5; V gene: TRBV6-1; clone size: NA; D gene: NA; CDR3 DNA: TGTGCCAGCACAGACTATAGCAATCAGCCCCAGCATTTT; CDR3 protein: CASTDYSNQPQHF
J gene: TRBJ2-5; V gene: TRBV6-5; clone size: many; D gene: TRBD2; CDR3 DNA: TGTGCCAGCAGTTACTCTGGTAGCGGGCGCCAAGAGACCCAGTACTTC; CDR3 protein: CASSYSGSGRQETQYF
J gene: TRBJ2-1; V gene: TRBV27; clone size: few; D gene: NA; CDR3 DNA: TGTGCCAGCAGTTTATCAACTTCAGGATTTGAGGATGAGCAGTCCTTC; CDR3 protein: CASSLSTSGFEDEQSF
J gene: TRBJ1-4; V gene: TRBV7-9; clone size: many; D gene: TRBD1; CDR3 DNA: TGTGCCAGCAGCTCCCAGGGGGCTTGGGTTGAAAAACTGTTTTTT; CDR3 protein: CASSSQGAWVEKLFF
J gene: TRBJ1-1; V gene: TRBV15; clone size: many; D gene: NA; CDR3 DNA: TGTGCCACCAGCAGAGTTACCGTAACTGCAGGGAACCGCACTGAAGCTTTCTTT; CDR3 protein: CATSRVTVTAGNRTEAFF
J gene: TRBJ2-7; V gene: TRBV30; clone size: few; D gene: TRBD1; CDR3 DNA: TGTGCCTCGATCATTAGACAGGGGCGATTCTACGAGCAGTACTTC; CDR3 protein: CASIIRQGRFYEQYF
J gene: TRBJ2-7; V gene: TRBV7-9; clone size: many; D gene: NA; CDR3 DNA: TGTGCCAGCAGCTTAACAGGCTACGAGCAGTACTTC; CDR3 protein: CASSLTGYEQYF
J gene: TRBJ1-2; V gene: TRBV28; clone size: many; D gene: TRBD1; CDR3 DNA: TGTGCCAGCAGTCAGGCTGGGGACAGGAACTATGGCTACACCTTC; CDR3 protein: CASSQAGDRNYGYTF
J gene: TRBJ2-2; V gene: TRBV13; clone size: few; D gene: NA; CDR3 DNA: TGTGCCAGCAGCGGTGCGACGGCCGGGATGAGGACCGGGGAGCTGTTTTTT; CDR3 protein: CASSGATAGMRTGELFF
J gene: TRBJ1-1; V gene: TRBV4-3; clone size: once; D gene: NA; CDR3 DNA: TGCGCCAGCAGCCAAGATGAGGTCAGGAACACTGAAGCTTTCTTT; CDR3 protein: CASSQDEVRNTEAFF
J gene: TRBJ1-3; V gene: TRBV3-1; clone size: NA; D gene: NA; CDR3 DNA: TGTGCCAGCAGCCAAGAGGGGACTTCTTACTCTGGAAACACCATATATTTT; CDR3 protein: CASSQEGTSYSGNTIYF
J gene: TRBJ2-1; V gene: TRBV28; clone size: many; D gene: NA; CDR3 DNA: TGTGCCAGCAGTTTACCCGTAAGGAATGAGCAGTTCTTC; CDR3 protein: CASSLPVRNEQFF
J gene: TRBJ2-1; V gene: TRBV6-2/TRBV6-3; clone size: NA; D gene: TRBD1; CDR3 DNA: TGTGCCAGCAGCGAGACAGGGGCAGGCTACAATGAGCAGTTCTTC; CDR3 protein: CASSETGAGYNEQFF
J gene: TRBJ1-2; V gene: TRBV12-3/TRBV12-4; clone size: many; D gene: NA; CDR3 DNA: TGTGCCAGCAGCCGCCTTGACCTCGTCTACACCTTC; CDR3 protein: CASSRLDLVYTF
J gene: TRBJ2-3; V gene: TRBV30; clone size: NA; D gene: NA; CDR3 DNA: TGTGCCTGGAGCCGCATTCTACGCACAGATACGCAGTATTTT; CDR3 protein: CAWSRILRTDTQYF
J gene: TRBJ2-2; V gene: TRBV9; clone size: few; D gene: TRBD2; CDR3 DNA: TGTGCCAGCAGCGCGACTAGCGGGAGGGGTGGAACCGGGGAGCTGTTTTTT; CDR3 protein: CASSATSGRGGTGELFF
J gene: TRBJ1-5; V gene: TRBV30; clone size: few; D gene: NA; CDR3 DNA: TGTGCCTGGAGTGCTAGAGATTTCAGGCAGCCCCAGCATTTT; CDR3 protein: CAWSARDFRQPQHF
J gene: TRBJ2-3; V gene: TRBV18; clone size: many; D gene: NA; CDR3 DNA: TGTGCCAGCTCACCGTCAGGTGCAGATACGCAGTATTTT; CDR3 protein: CASSPSGADTQYF
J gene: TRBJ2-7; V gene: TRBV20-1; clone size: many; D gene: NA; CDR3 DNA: TGCAGTGCCGACTCCGGGACTGCGACCTACGAGCAGTACTTC; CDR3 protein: CSADSGTATYEQYF
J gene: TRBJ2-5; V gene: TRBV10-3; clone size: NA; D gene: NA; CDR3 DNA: TGTGCCATCTCCCAAAGCGGAGCGTACCAAGAGACCCAGTACTTC; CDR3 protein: CAISQSGAYQETQYF
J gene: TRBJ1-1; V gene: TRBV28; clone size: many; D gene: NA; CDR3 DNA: TGTGCCAGCAGACTCGGTGGATTGAACACTGAAGCTTTCTTT; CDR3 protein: CASRLGGLNTEAFF
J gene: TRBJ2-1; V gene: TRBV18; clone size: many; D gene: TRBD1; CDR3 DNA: TGTGCCAGCTCATCCCTTGCCGCGACAGGGTTAAATGAGCAGTTCTTC; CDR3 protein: CASSSLAATGLNEQFF
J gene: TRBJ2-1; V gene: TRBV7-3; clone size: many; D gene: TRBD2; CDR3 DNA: TGTGCCAGCAGCCATAGCGGGGCCGGGTTTAATGAGCAGTTCTTC; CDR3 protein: CASSHSGAGFNEQFF
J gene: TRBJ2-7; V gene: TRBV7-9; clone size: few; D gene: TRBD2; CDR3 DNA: TGTGCCAGCAGCTTAGTAGCGGGCCTTTTCTCCTACGAGCAGTACTTC; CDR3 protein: CASSLVAGLFSYEQYF
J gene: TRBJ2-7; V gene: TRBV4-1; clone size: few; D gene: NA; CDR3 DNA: TGCGCCAGCAGCCAGACGAAAGAGGAATCCTCATACGAGCAGTACTTC; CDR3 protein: CASSQTKEESSYEQYF
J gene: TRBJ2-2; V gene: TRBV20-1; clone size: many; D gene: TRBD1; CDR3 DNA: TGCAGTGCTAGCCACCGGGACAGGGCGACCGGGGAGCTGTTTTTT; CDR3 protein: CSASHRDRATGELFF
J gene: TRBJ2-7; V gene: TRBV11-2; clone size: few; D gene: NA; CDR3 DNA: TGTGCCAGCAGGTTCAAATCGGGTTACGAGCAGTACTTC; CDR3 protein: CASRFKSGYEQYF
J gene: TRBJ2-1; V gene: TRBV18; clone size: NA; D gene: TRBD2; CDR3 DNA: TGTGCCAGCTCACCAGGCTTGGGGACTAGCGGGAGCTATGAGCAGTTCTTC; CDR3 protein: CASSPGLGTSGSYEQFF
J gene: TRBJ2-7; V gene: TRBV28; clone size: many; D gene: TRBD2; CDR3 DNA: TGTGCCAGCAGTTTAGCGGGAGGGCTGAGCGAGCAGTACTTC; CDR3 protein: CASSLAGGLSEQYF
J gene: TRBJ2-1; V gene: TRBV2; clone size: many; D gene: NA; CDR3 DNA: TGTGCCAGCAGTGAACAACAGGAAAGCTCCTACAATGAGCAGTTCTTC; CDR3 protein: CASSEQQESSYNEQFF
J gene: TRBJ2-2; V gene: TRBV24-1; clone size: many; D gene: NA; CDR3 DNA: TGTGCCACCAGTGATCCGCGGAAGGGCACCGGGGAGCTGTTTTTT; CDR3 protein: CATSDPRKGTGELFF
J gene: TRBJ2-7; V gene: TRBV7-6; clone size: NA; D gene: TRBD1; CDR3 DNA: TGTGCCAGCAGCTTGGAGACCGGGACAGGACTCCACGAGCAGTACTTC; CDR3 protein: CASSLETGTGLHEQYF
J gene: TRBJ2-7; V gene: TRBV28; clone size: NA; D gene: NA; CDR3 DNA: TGTGCCAGCAGTTTAAGGAGACAGAGCTACGAGCAGTACTTC; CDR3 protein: CASSLRRQSYEQYF
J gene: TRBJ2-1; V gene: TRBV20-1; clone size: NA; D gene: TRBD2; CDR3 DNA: TGCAGTGCTGTAGCGGGAGGATTCTACAATGAGCAGTTCTTC; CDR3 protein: CSAVAGGFYNEQFF
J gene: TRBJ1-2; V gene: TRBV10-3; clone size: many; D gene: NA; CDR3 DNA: TGTGCCATCAGTAGTGACGGGACCGGTGGCTACACCTTC; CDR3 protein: CAISSDGTGGYTF
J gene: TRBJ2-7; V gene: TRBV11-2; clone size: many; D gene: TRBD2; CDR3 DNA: TGTGCCAGCAGCTTAGGTCGGACTAGCGACGTCTACGAGCAGTACTTC; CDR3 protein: CASSLGRTSDVYEQYF
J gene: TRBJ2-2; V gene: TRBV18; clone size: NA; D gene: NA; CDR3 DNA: TGTGCCAGCTCACCACCGGGCAGCCCGAACACCGGGGAGCTGTTTTTT; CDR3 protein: CASSPPGSPNTGELFF
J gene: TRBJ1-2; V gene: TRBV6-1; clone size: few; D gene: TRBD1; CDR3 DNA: TGTGCCAGCAGTACTAGTACAGGGGGCCCCGTATGGGGCTACACCTTC; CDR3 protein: CASSTSTGGPVWGYTF
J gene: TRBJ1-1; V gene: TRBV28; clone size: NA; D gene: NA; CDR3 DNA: TGTGCCAGCAGTTTAAGAGGGCCCACTGAAACTTTCTTT; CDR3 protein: CASSLRGPTETFF
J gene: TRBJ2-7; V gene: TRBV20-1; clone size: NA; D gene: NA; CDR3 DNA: TGCAGTGCTAGAGAGCAGGGGATGTCCTACGAGCAGTACTTC; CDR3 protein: CSAREQGMSYEQYF
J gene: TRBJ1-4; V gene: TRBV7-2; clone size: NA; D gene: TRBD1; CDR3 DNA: TGTGCCAGCAGCCAAACCGGGACAGCCTATGAAAAACTGTTTTTT; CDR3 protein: CASSQTGTAYEKLFF
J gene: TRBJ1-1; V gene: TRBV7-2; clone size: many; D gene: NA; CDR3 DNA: TGTGCCAGCAGCTTAGTGAACCAGGGAGGGACTGAAGCTTTCTTT; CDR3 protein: CASSLVNQGGTEAFF
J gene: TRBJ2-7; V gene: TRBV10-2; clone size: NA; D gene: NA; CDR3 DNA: TGCGCCAGCTCTCCGCCCGGGGGGCTGGCTTTCTACGAGCAGTACTTC; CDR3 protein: CASSPPGGLAFYEQYF
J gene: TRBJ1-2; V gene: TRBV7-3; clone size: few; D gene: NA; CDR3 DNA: TGTGCCAGCAGCTTAGGGCCACCTTCTAACTATGGCTACACCTTC; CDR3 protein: CASSLGPPSNYGYTF
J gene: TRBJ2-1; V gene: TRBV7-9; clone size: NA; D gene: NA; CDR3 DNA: TGTGCCAGCAGCCCTCTTCCAGGGAGCAATGAGCAGTTCTTC; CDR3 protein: CASSPLPGSNEQFF
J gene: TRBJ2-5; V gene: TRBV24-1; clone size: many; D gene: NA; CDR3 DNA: TGTGCCACCAGTGATGACTACCGGGACAACTTCCAAGAGACCCAGTACTTC; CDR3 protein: CATSDDYRDNFQETQYF
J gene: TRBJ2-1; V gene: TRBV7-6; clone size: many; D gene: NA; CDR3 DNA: TGTGCCAGCAGCTTAGAAACGGATTCCTACAATGAGCAGTTCTTC; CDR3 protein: CASSLETDSYNEQFF